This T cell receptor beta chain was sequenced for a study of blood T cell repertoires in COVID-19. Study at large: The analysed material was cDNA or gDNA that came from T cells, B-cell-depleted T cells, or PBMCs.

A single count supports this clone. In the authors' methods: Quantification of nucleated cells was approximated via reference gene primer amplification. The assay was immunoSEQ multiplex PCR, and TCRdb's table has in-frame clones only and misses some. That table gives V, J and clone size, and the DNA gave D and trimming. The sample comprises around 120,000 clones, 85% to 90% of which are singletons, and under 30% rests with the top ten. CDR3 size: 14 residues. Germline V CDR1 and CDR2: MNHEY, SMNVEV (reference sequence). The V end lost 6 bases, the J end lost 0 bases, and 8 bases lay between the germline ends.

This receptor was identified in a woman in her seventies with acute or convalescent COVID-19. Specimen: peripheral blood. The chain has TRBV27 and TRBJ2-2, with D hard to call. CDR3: CASRFFANTGELFF. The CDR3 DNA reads TGTGCCAGCAGGTTTTTCGCGAACACCGGGGAGCTGTTTTTT.